A single sample is the source of the 31 T cell receptor beta chains below, sequenced in a study of CD8 T cells in Susac syndrome (dated by TCRdb to the late 2010s). The library was built by means of the immunoSEQ multiplex PCR assay. RNA was extracted using the RNeasy kit, and roughly 0.5 to 1 ug of the RNA was reverse transcribed with random hexamers. TCRdb reanalyzed the raw reads on its own, using fastp at Q25 for trimming and MiXCR for clone calling, and kept in-frame beta chains. Each CDR3 protein gets just one entry, which takes the most common genes and DNA from the rows behind it. This sample has almost 450,000 distinct CDR3 sequences in its table, and more than 70% of those were observed once. The ten largest clones represent around 0.12% of the sample. Sequencing was performed on CD8+ T cells from PBMCs. The receptor source for this set is a human donor with multiple sclerosis.

CDR3 coding DNA: TGTGCCAGCAGTTTTTACGAGAATACGAACACCGGGGAGCTGTTTTTT. It is translated as CASSFYENTNTGELFF. This rearrangement joins TRBV28 to TRBJ2-2; D unresolved. The CDR3 covers 16 residues. From germline, CDR1 is MDHEN and CDR2 SYDVKM. V gave up 3 bases and J gave up 0 bases, with 11 bases separating them.

The chain couples TRBV2 to TRBJ2-3, with D perhaps matching TRBD2 (7 bases). V was shortened by 3 bases and J by 0 bases, with 13 bases between the two germline ends. The CDR3 runs to 16 residues. Per the germline V gene, CDR1 is SNHLY and CDR2 is FYNNEI. The CDR3: CASSDRGASSTDTQYF. The CDR3 DNA is TGTGCCAGCAGTGATCGGGGGGCCTCTAGCACAGATACGCAGTATTTT.

The V call is TRBV5-1, the J call TRBJ1-1; D remains unclear. Germline V CDR1 and CDR2: SGHRS, YFSETQ. The CDR3 consists of 14 residues. Between the trimmed V and J ends, which lost 3 bases and 2 bases, there was a span of 11 bases. CDR3 DNA sequence: TGCGCCAGCAGCTCCGACATCGTCAACACTGAAGCTTTCTTT. Translated: CASSSDIVNTEAFF.

This chain connects TRBV27 to TRBJ1-5, with D possibly matching TRBD1 (5 bases). CDR3 length: 15 amino acids. CDR1 MNHEY and CDR2 SMNVEV come from the germline V gene (reference sequence). V shed 6 bases and J shed 4 bases, with 16 bases lying between them. The chain's CDR3 is CASSPGGGGNQPQHF. For the CDR3, the DNA is TGTGCCAGCAGCCCCGGGGGGGGTGGAAATCAGCCCCAGCATTTT.

The genes are TRBV5-8 and TRBJ2-6; 9 positions agree with TRBD1. Germline V gives CDR1 SGHTS, CDR2 YDEGEE. J gave up 2 bases and V 4 bases, and 4 bases lay outside the gene matches. CDR3 length: 16 amino acids. This CDR3 is CASSPRTGAGANVLTF. CDR3 nucleotide sequence: TGTGCCAGCAGCCCGAGGACAGGGGCTGGGGCCAACGTCCTGACTTTC.

J is TRBJ2-6 and V is TRBV6-1; D is ambiguous. Between the trimmed V and J ends, which lost 6 bases and 0 bases, there was a span of 12 bases. Germline V CDR1 and CDR2: MNHNS, SASEGT. CDR3 length: 16 amino acids. For the CDR3, the DNA is TGTGCCAGCAGCGAAACGGCTAGCTCTGGGGCCAACGTCCTGACTTTC. It translates to CASSETASSGANVLTF.

The V call is TRBV7-9, the J call TRBJ2-7; no clear D gene. V gave up 5 bases and J gave up 0 bases, with 8 bases separating them. Germline CDR1 reads SEHNR; CDR2 reads FQNEAQ (reference sequence). This CDR3 has 13 residues. The CDR3 loop reads CASSGPLSYEQYF. CDR3 coding DNA: TGTGCCAGCAGCGGACCCCTCTCCTACGAGCAGTACTTC.

The gene calls are TRBV2 and TRBJ2-1, with a possible D match to TRBD2 (5 bases). CDR3 length equals 12 residues. CDR1 is SNHLY and CDR2 is FYNNEI in the germline V gene. Trimming removed 7 bases at V and 7 bases at J, with 11 bases between. CDR3 sequence reads: CASKVGANEQFF. Here the CDR3 DNA reads TGTGCCAGCAAGGTGGGAGCGAATGAGCAGTTCTTC.

The chain links TRBV5-1 to TRBJ1-1; 7 positions agree with TRBD1. This CDR3 region has 15 residues. CDR1 and CDR2 (germline): SGHRS, YFSETQ. V was pared by 0 bases and J by 1 base, with 3 bases of the junction left unmatched. The CDR3 loop is CASSLGRGSNTEAFF. CDR3 sequence (DNA): TGCGCCAGCAGCTTGGGCAGGGGGTCGAACACTGAAGCTTTCTTT.

CDR3 nucleotide sequence: TGCGCCAGCAGCCTGTGGACTAGCGGGAGGCACGAGCAGTACTTC. Protein sequence: CASSLWTSGRHEQYF. J is TRBJ2-7 and V is TRBV5-1; TRBD2 aligns across 14 bases. Germline loops: CDR1 SGHRS, CDR2 YFSETQ. V gave up 4 bases and J gave up 5 bases; unmatched junction bases: 5. The CDR3 runs 15 residues.

The V gene is TRBV28, the J gene TRBJ2-5, with D possibly being TRBD2 (5 bases). Germline values: CDR1 MDHEN, CDR2 SYDVKM. The CDR3 has 14 residues. V lost 5 bases and J 5 bases, leaving 15 bases between the germline ends. Here the CDR3 DNA reads TGTGCCAGCAGTGAGAGGAGGCTTAGGGAGACCCAGTACTTC. Encoded protein: CASSERRLRETQYF. Looking up the rest from reference TRBV28 and TRBJ2-5 gives the full variable domain: DVKVTQSSRYLVKRTGEKVFLECVQDMDHENMFWYRQDPGLGLRLIYFSYDVKMKEKGDIPEGYSVSREKKERFSLILESASTNQTSMYLCASSERRLRETQYFGPGTRLLVL.

J is TRBJ2-1 and V is TRBV3-1, with D perhaps matching TRBD1 or TRBD2 (5 bases each). The V and J ends lost 1 base and 5 bases respectively, with 12 bases between them. This CDR3 spans 15 amino acids. Germline-derived CDR1 and CDR2 are LGHDT and YNNKEL (reference sequence). The CDR3 sequence: CASSQGGRFNNEQFF. The CDR3 DNA reads as TGTGCCAGCAGCCAAGGGGGACGGTTCAACAATGAGCAGTTCTTC.

V usage is TRBV5-1 and J usage is TRBJ1-3, with no clear D. There are 16 residues in the CDR3. Per the germline V gene, CDR1 is SGHRS and CDR2 is YFSETQ. Between the trimmed V and J ends, which lost 0 bases and 0 bases, there was a span of 10 bases. The CDR3 sequence is CASSLAPTGSGNTIYF. As DNA, the CDR3 is TGCGCCAGCAGCTTGGCCCCGACTGGCTCTGGAAACACCATATATTTT.

This chain connects TRBV5-1 to TRBJ2-5, with D possibly matching TRBD1 (5 bases). The V end lost 3 bases, the J end lost 5 bases, and 14 bases lay between the germline ends. Germline-derived CDR1 and CDR2 are SGHRS and YFSETQ. This CDR3 is 14 amino acids long. The CDR3 protein is CASSSRVMGETQYF. CDR3 DNA: TGCGCCAGCAGCTCCAGGGTGATGGGGGAGACCCAGTACTTC.

The CDR3: CASSEGVGSYNEQFF. CDR3 coding DNA: TGTGCCAGCAGTGAAGGGGTGGGCTCCTACAATGAGCAGTTCTTC. The chain couples TRBV6-4 to TRBJ2-1; possibly TRBD1 for D (5 bases). The CDR3 runs 15 residues. Trimming shortened V by 3 bases and J by 0 bases, and 9 bases separated the two germline ends. Per the germline V gene, CDR1 is MRHNA and CDR2 is SNTAGT.

This chain uses TRBV6-1 with TRBJ2-1, with 10 nucleotides matching TRBD2. This CDR3 contains 15 residues. Trimming cost V 3 bases and J 4 bases; bases outside gene matches: 3. From germline, CDR1 is MNHNS and CDR2 SASEGT. CDR3 sequence reads: CASSEKTSGYNEQFF. The DNA for the CDR3 is TGTGCCAGCAGTGAGAAGACTAGCGGGTACAATGAGCAGTTCTTC.

The chain recombines TRBV7-6 with TRBJ2-7, with D unresolved. This CDR3 is built from 15 residues. CDR1 SGHVS and CDR2 FNYEAQ come from the germline V gene. The ends were cut back, 5 bases at V and 2 bases at J, with 16 bases in the middle. The CDR3 DNA reads TGTGCCAGCAGCCCTCCTGGGCAGTTCACCTACGAGCAGTACTTC. Amino acid sequence: CASSPPGQFTYEQYF.

This clonotype was found once. V is TRBV6-5 and J is TRBJ2-5, with TRBD1 matching 12 bases. The CDR3 extends over 14 amino acids. Unmatched junction bases numbered 7, after V lost 10 bases and J lost 4 bases. Per the germline V gene, CDR1 is MNHEY and CDR2 is SVGAGI. The CDR3 protein is CAIGTGGEGETQYF. For the CDR3, the DNA is TGTGCCATCGGGACAGGGGGCGAGGGAGAGACCCAGTACTTC.

This chain links TRBV27 with TRBJ1-1, with D uncertain. Per germline, CDR1 MNHEY and CDR2 SMNVEV (reference sequence). The CDR3 covers 13 residues. V was clipped by 1 base and J by 3 bases, with 6 bases between them. In DNA form, the CDR3 reads TGTGCCAGCAGTTTATTCCCTTACACTGAAGCTTTCTTT. Its protein is CASSLFPYTEAFF.

The chain recombines TRBV12-3 or TRBV12-4 with TRBJ2-7; D remains unclear. The V and J ends lost 1 base and 9 bases respectively, with 16 bases between them. CDR3 size: 14 residues. Written as DNA, the CDR3 is TGTGCCAGCAGTTTAGTTGGTCTTTCGGGCGGGCAGTACTTC. It encodes CASSLVGLSGGQYF.

The chain joins TRBV5-1 to TRBJ2-1; a weak D match, TRBD2 (6 bases). CDR3 length: 16 residues. The V and J ends lost 0 bases and 4 bases respectively, with 14 bases between them. Germline CDR1 and CDR2: SGHRS and YFSETQ. For the CDR3, the DNA is TGCGCCAGCAGCTTGGCCCGGGGGATGGGGTACAATGAGCAGTTCTTC. It encodes CASSLARGMGYNEQFF.

The chain recombines TRBV4-2 with TRBJ2-1, with 11 positions matching TRBD2. With V trimmed by 3 bases and J by 7 bases, 8 bases remained unmatched. This CDR3 contains 16 residues. Looked up from germline, CDR1 is LGHNA and CDR2 is YNFKEQ. This chain's CDR3 is CASSHPLAGAVNEQFF. In DNA, the CDR3 is TGTGCCAGCAGCCACCCACTAGCGGGAGCGGTTAATGAGCAGTTCTTC.

The genes are TRBV7-8 and TRBJ2-1; D not certain. This CDR3 contains 15 residues. The V and J ends lost 1 base and 7 bases respectively, with 14 bases between them. Germline CDR1 and CDR2: SGHVS and FQNEAQ. The chain's CDR3 is CASSLGGRVKNEQFF. The CDR3 DNA follows: TGTGCCAGCAGCTTAGGAGGAAGGGTGAAGAATGAGCAGTTCTTC.

J is TRBJ1-6 and V is TRBV6-5; D may be TRBD1 (5 bases). Looked up from germline, CDR1 is MNHEY and CDR2 is SVGAGI. Trimming shortened V by 5 bases and J by 6 bases, and 11 bases separated the two germline ends. The CDR3 spans 14 residues. The CDR3 nucleotides read TGTGCCAGCAGTAACCCGACAGCTAATTCACCCCTCCACTTT. Its translation: CASSNPTANSPLHF.

In this sample, this clonotype turned up once. The genes are TRBV7-6 and TRBJ2-1; possible D gene TRBD1, 6 bases. The CDR3 consists of 13 residues. V was shortened by 5 bases and J by 10 bases, with 15 bases between the two germline ends. Germline CDR1 and CDR2: SGHVS and FNYEAQ. The CDR3 DNA reads as TGTGCCAGCAGCGACTGGACAGAAGGCGAGCAGTTCTTC. It encodes CASSDWTEGEQFF.

This clonotype was counted a few times. The chain recombines TRBV4-1 with TRBJ2-7; 10 positions agree with TRBD1. The CDR3 spans 16 residues. V gave up 4 bases and J gave up 0 bases; unmatched junction bases: 6. Germline CDR1 MGHRA, CDR2 YSYEKL. CDR3 in DNA: TGCGCCAGCAGCCCTTGGACAGGGGGGAGCTCCTACGAGCAGTACTTC. Encoded protein: CASSPWTGGSSYEQYF.

The V call is TRBV30, the J call TRBJ1-1; 8 bases align to TRBD1. The CDR3 runs to 12 residues. The ends lost 3 bases at V and 7 bases at J; junction bases unmatched: 4. Germline-derived CDR1 and CDR2 are GTSNPN and SVGIG (reference sequence). In DNA, the CDR3 is TGTGCCTGGAGGATAGGGACAGGTGAAGCTTTCTTT. It yields the protein CAWRIGTGEAFF.

The genes are TRBV4-1 and TRBJ2-7; D remains ambiguous. CDR3 length: 13 residues. V was cut by 1 base and J by 1 base, with 5 bases left in between. Per germline, CDR1 MGHRA and CDR2 YSYEKL. This CDR3 is CASSQVTSYEQYF. The CDR3 nucleotides read TGCGCCAGCAGCCAAGTCACATCCTACGAGCAGTACTTC.

V is TRBV3-1 and J is TRBJ1-4; 7 positions agree with TRBD1. V lost 0 bases, J lost 0 bases, and 22 bases stayed unmatched. Germline CDR1 and CDR2: LGHDT and YNNKEL (reference sequence). The length of the CDR3 is 23 residues. The CDR3, as DNA: TGTGCCAGCAGCCAAGATTTCGAAACCGGACAGGTCCTCATTGGATCAACTAATGAAAAACTGTTTTTT. It encodes CASSQDFETGQVLIGSTNEKLFF. The whole variable domain, remainder taken from reference TRBV3-1 and TRBJ1-4, is DTAVSQTPKYLVTQMGNDKSIKCEQNLGHDTMYWYKQDSKKFLKIMFSYNNKELIINETVPNRFSPKSPDKAHLNLHINSLELGDSAVYFCASSQDFETGQVLIGSTNEKLFFGSGTQLSVL.

The V gene is TRBV12-3 or TRBV12-4, the J gene TRBJ2-7, with 12 bases matching TRBD2. Germline trimming cut 6 bases from V and 0 bases from J; bases unmatched to any gene: 12. The CDR3 is 18 residues long. The DNA of the CDR3 is TGTGCCAGCAGGGCCGGGACTAGCGGGTTTGGCTTCTCCTACGAGCAGTACTTC. Translation: CASRAGTSGFGFSYEQYF.

The chain joins TRBV7-9 to TRBJ2-7; the D gene is possibly TRBD1 (6 bases). V gave up 3 bases and J gave up 6 bases, with 15 bases separating them. The germline V gene encodes CDR1 SEHNR and CDR2 FQNEAQ (reference sequence). The CDR3 has 14 residues. The CDR3 bases are TGTGCCAGCAGCTTCAGTGGCACAGGGAGCGAGCAGTACTTC. Its translation is CASSFSGTGSEQYF.